Sequencing of this TCR beta chain was carried out in a study of T cells in Graves' hyperthyroidism and ophthalmopathy. RNA transcripts provided the source from which TCR beta CDR3 regions were amplified. Using the HTBI primer set, a first-round RT-PCR was run on the TCR CDR3. MiXCR was run by TCRdb on the multiplex PCR reads, yielding one entry per CDR3 protein. The sample holds roughly 580,000 distinct CDR3 sequences, 14% seen once. In its sample, this clonotype was seen many times. The sequence came from a woman aged 30 to 39 with Graves' hyperthyroidism that later progressed to Graves' ophthalmopathy. Sequenced input: blood.

The CDR3 bases are TGTGCCAGCAGCATCGGGACAGCGGGGGGAGCGACCCAGTACTTC. Encoded protein: CASSIGTAGGATQYF. V is TRBV11-2 and J is TRBJ2-5, with 9 bases aligning to TRBD2. This CDR3 is built from 15 residues. Losses at the gene ends were 5 bases for V and 7 bases for J; bases not matched to a gene: 11. Germline V gives CDR1 SGHAT, CDR2 FQNNGV.